The next 14 T cell receptor beta chains were all read from a single sample in a study of post-analysis software for immune sequencing data. Points from the study as a whole: Five TRBV segments appeared more often in patients than in controls, and TRBV5-6, TRBV5-1 and TRBV20-1 were among these.

TCR beta libraries were prepared from cDNA with unique molecular identifiers. TCRdb used MiXCR to reprocess the PCR reads, holding one entry per CDR3 protein. The data contain about 620,000 distinct CDR3 sequences, roughly two fifths of them singletons. Their cognate antigens are unknown. Specimen: blood. The receptors were sampled from a girl aged 5 to 17 with multiple sclerosis.

Worth noting for this clonotype: In this CDR3 the conserved last residue, phenylalanine or tryptophan, is missing, so a read error is likely. This chain links TRBV20-1 with TRBJ2-7, with D unresolved. V was clipped by 4 bases and J by 0 bases, with 13 bases between them. The CDR3 runs to 14 residues. Germline V gene data show CDR1 as DFQATT and CDR2 as SNEGSKA (reference sequence). The CDR3 coding sequence is TGCAGTGCTAAGCCTTTTTCGAGCTCCTACGAGCAGTACCTC. Residues: CSAKPFSSSYEQYL.

The gene calls are TRBV24-1 and TRBJ2-6; 7 nucleotides align to TRBD1. CDR3 size: 19 residues. The junction had 11 bases not matched to a gene; V was cut back by 4 bases and J by 0 bases. The germline CDR1 and CDR2 sequences are KGHDR and SFDVKD. CDR3 sequence: CATSDQQGRDLSGANVLTF. CDR3 in DNA: TGTGCCACCAGTGACCAACAGGGGAGAGATCTCTCTGGGGCCAACGTCCTGACTTTC.

This clonotype has a single count. The chain is built from TRBV6-2 or TRBV6-3 and TRBJ2-6; D possibly matches TRBD1 or TRBD2 (5 bases each). Germline CDR1 and CDR2: MNHEY and SVGEGT. V was clipped by 7 bases and J by 1 base, with 11 bases between them. The CDR3 runs 15 residues. Written as DNA, the CDR3 is TGTGCCAGCACACGCTGGGGGTCTGGGGCCAACGTCCTGACTTTC. This sequence encodes CASTRWGSGANVLTF.

This clonotype was counted only a few times. The chain links TRBV10-3 to TRBJ2-1; maybe TRBD2 (5 bases). There are 17 residues in the CDR3. Between the trimmed V and J ends, which lost 0 bases and 4 bases, there was a span of 16 bases. CDR1 ENHRY and CDR2 SYGVKD come from the germline V gene. The CDR3 sequence: CAISESGLTPLYNEQFF. As DNA, the CDR3 is TGTGCCATCAGTGAGTCCGGACTCACACCGTTATACAATGAGCAGTTCTTC.

This clonotype has only a few counts. The chain carries TRBV20-1 and TRBJ2-3; a weak D match, TRBD2 (5 bases). The CDR3 contains 12 residues. The V end lost 4 bases, the J end lost 4 bases, and 9 bases lay between the germline ends. Germline CDR1 is DFQATT and CDR2 is SNEGSKA (reference sequence). CDR3 in amino acids: CSAKSGADTQYF. The CDR3 DNA follows: TGCAGTGCTAAAAGCGGCGCAGATACGCAGTATTTT.

The J gene is TRBJ2-3, the V gene TRBV20-1; 7 bases align to TRBD2. Germline V gene sequence: CDR1 DFQATT, CDR2 SNEGSKA (reference sequence). The CDR3 totals 14 residues. V lost 4 bases and J lost 4; bases outside the gene matches: 8. CDR3: CSAIPGGGADTQYF. For the CDR3, the DNA is TGCAGTGCTATCCCGGGGGGAGGGGCAGATACGCAGTATTTT.

This chain uses TRBV4-2 with TRBJ1-2, with 8 bases that match TRBD1. The V gene end was trimmed by 2 bases and the J gene end by 11 bases; junction bases not matched to a gene: 13. From germline, CDR1 is LGHNA and CDR2 YNFKEQ. The length of the CDR3 is 15 residues. The chain's CDR3 is CASSQQGQAIPEYTF. DNA for the CDR3: TGTGCCAGCAGCCAACAGGGACAGGCGATCCCGGAGTACACCTTC.

The V and J genes are TRBV28 and TRBJ2-7; 9 nucleotides line up with TRBD1. The CDR3 has 17 amino acids. With 3 bases clipped from V and 0 bases from J, the junction kept 9 bases outside the gene matches. Germline CDR1 reads MDHEN; CDR2 reads SYDVKM. This chain's CDR3 is CASSFGTGRTRSYEQYF. The DNA of the CDR3 is TGTGCCAGCAGTTTCGGGACAGGGAGAACCCGCTCCTACGAGCAGTACTTC.

This rearrangement joins TRBV4-1 to TRBJ2-5; D might be TRBD1 (5 bases). The CDR3 covers 17 residues. The V gene lost 4 bases and the J gene lost 5 bases, with 23 bases spanning the gap. Germline CDR1 MGHRA, CDR2 YSYEKL. CDR3 nucleotide sequence: TGCGCCAGCAGCCGTCTTTGGAGCGATGGGGCCGGGGAGACCCAGTACTTC. This gives the protein CASSRLWSDGAGETQYF.

This chain links TRBV11-2 with TRBJ2-4; D is unresolved. The V end lost 0 bases, the J end lost 9 bases, and 6 bases lay between the germline ends. The CDR3 sequence is 12 residues long. In germline, CDR1 is SGHAT, CDR2 FQNNGV. The CDR3 sequence: CASSLDGFIQYF. CDR3 nucleotides: TGTGCCAGCAGCTTAGATGGTTTCATTCAGTACTTC. The full variable domain, its missing parts supplied by reference TRBV11-2 and TRBJ2-4, is EAGVAQSPRYKIIEKRQSVAFWCNPISGHATLYWYQQILGQGPKLLIQFQNNGVVDDSQLPKDRFSAERLKGVDSTLKIQPAKLEDSAVYLCASSLDGFIQYFGAGTRLSVL.

Regarding this clonotype: At one boundary the junction diverges from the germline segment, which might be a read error. V gene TRBV20-1 combines with J gene TRBJ2-6; D unresolved. CDR3 length: 14 amino acids. CDR1 and CDR2 (germline): DFQATT, SNEGSKA (reference sequence). The CDR3 DNA is TGCGGTGCTAGACACGGTGATGGGGCCAACGTCCTGACTTTC. Its translation: CGARHGDGANVLTF.

With regard to this clonotype: The junction differs from germline at one of its ends, possibly a read error. This chain connects TRBV12-3 or TRBV12-4 to TRBJ2-1; D tentatively reads TRBD1 or TRBD2 (6 bases each). The CDR3 loop spans 12 amino acids. For the CDR3, the DNA is TGTGCCAGCACTTTAGGGGGAGGTGAGCAGTTCTTC. It encodes CASTLGGGEQFF.

V is TRBV29-1 and J is TRBJ1-2, with TRBD1 identical over 7 bases. V lost 4 bases to trimming and J lost 2 bases; unmatched junction nucleotides: 10. This CDR3 spans 15 amino acids. Germline assignment: CDR1 SQVTM and CDR2 ANQGSEA. The CDR3 bases are TGCAGCGTTGGGGTTTGGGACAGCTTAAACTATGGCTACACCTTC. Protein sequence: CSVGVWDSLNYGYTF.

Comment on this clonotype: One junction end disagrees with the germline gene, perhaps due to a read error. The chain uses TRBV12-3 or TRBV12-4 and TRBJ2-6; the D gene is possibly TRBD1 (5 bases). CDR3 size: 14 residues. The CDR3 sequence: CASSRTAGANVLIF. The CDR3 coding sequence is TGTGCCAGCAGTAGGACGGCTGGGGCCAACGTCCTGATTTTC.